This TCR beta chain derives from a study of T cells after yellow fever vaccination. The wider study: SMART-Seq v4 Ultra Low Input prepared the low-cell-number fractions. Notes on the study in general: Among all clonotypes, a small share was observed in both CD4 and CD8 compartments. The secondary response was weaker, and its peak arrived faster, on day 5 versus 15.

At least ten counts were recorded for this clonotype. Its specificity is unknown. Deletions cut 0 bases from V and 5 bases from J, with 25 bases between. The CDR3 has 19 amino acids. CDR1 is LGHNA, CDR2 YSLEER, per germline. A universal primer site and UMIs were added as TCR cDNA was made by 5'RACE template switching. MiXCR was run by TCRdb on the 5' RACE reads, yielding one entry per CDR3 protein. The sample records more than 200,000 distinct CDR3 sequences, more than 3.5% being singletons. The chain couples TRBV4-3 to TRBJ2-5, with D possibly being TRBD1 (6 bases). This clonotype was obtained from a man aged 18 to 30 who received the YFV17D yellow fever vaccine. The specimen comprised PBMCs, sampled 15 days after the yellow fever booster vaccination. Here the CDR3 reads CASSQDRAGTKGTVETQYF. CDR3 coding DNA: TGCGCCAGCAGCCAAGATCGGGCCGGGACAAAGGGTACCGTGGAGACCCAGTACTTC.